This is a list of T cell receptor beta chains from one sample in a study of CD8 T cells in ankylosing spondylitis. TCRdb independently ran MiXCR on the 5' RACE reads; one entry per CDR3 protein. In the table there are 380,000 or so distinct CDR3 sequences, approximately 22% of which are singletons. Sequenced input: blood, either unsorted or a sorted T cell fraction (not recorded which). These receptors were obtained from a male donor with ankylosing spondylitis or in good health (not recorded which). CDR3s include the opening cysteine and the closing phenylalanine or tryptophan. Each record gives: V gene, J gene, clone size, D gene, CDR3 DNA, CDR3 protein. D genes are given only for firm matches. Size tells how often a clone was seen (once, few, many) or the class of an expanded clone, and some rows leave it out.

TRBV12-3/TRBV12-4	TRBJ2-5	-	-	TGTGCCAGCAGTTTGAACCCGGAACTAGTAATGGAGACCCAGTACTTC	CASSLNPELVMETQYF
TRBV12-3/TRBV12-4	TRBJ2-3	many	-	TGTGCCAGCAGTTCCATGCTAGAGCCAGATACGCAGTATTTT	CASSSMLEPDTQYF
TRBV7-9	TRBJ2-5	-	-	TGTGCCAGCAGCTTCTCGCCTGAGGAGACCCAGTACTTC	CASSFSPEETQYF
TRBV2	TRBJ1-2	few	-	TGTGCCAGCAGTTATGACGGAACTAACTATGGCTACACCTTC	CASSYDGTNYGYTF
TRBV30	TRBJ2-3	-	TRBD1	TGTGCCTGGAGTGTCGGACAGGGGGACTCAGATACGCAGTATTTT	CAWSVGQGDSDTQYF
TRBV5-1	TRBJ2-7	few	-	TGCGCCAGCAGGGCGGAGGGGAGCTCCTACGAGCAGTACTTC	CASRAEGSSYEQYF
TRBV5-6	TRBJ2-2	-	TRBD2	TGTGCCAGCAGCGGGGGGGACGGGCCCCACACCGGGGAGCTGTTTTTT	CASSGGDGPHTGELFF
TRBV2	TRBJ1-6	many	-	TGTGCCAGCAGTGAAGCGAAGATGGGGGGTTCTTATAATTCACCCCTCCACTTT	CASSEAKMGGSYNSPLHF
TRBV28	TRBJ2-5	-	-	TGTGCCAGCAGTTTCCGCCTCGGTCCAGGGCAAGAGTCCCAGTACTTC	CASSFRLGPGQESQYF
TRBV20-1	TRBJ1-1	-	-	TGCAGTCCCGCCGGGGAGGACACTGAAGCTTTCTTT	CSPAGEDTEAFF
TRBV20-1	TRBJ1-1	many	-	TGCAGTGCTAGAGATCCAGACTACACTGAAGCTTTCTTT	CSARDPDYTEAFF
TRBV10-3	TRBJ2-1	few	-	TGTGCCATCAGTGACGGAGATGACTCCGAGCAGTTCTTC	CAISDGDDSEQFF
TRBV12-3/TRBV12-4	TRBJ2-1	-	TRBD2	TGTGCCAGCAGGGGAATAGCGGGCGGTTATAATGAGCAGTTCTTC	CASRGIAGGYNEQFF
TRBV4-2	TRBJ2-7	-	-	TGTGCCAGCAGCCAAGCACCCTACGAGCAGTACTTC	CASSQAPYEQYF
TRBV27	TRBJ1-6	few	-	TGTGCCAGCAGTTCATGGACCAGGTTGGATTCACCCCTCCACTTT	CASSSWTRLDSPLHF
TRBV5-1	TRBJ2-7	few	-	TGCGCCAGCAGCTTGTACCTCGGCTCCTACGAGCAGTACTTC	CASSLYLGSYEQYF
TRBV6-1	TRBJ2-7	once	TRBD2	TGTGCCAGTGCCCTCGGGCGGGAGCTCTCCTACGAGCAGTACTTC	CASALGRELSYEQYF
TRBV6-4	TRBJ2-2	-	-	TGTGCCAGCAGTGACTCCCCGGCGGGGACCACCGGGGAGCTGTTTTTT	CASSDSPAGTTGELFF
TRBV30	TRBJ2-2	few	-	TGTGCCTGGAGTCCCGGGTTGGAGCTGTTTTTT	CAWSPGLELFF
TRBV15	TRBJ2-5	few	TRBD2	TGTGCCACCAGCGGAAGCCTAGCGGGAGCGTTAAAAGAGACCCAGTACTTC	CATSGSLAGALKETQYF
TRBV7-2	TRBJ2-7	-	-	TGTGCCAGCAGCTTACTTATAGGGGTGGGCTACGAGCAGTACTTC	CASSLLIGVGYEQYF
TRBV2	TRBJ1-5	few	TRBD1	TGTGCCAGCAGTGAGGGGGCAGGGGGCTATCAGCCCCAGCATTTT	CASSEGAGGYQPQHF
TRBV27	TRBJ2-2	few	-	TGTGCCAGCAAGAGCGGGACCGGGGAGCTGTTTTTT	CASKSGTGELFF
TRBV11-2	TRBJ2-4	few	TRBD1	TGTGCCAGCAGCGTCCGGGACAGGGGAGTGGGGGTGGTCAAAAACATTCAGTACTTC	CASSVRDRGVGVVKNIQYF
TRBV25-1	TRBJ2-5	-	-	TGTGCCAGCAGTGCCCGGGACCCAGGGAAGACCCAGTACTTC	CASSARDPGKTQYF
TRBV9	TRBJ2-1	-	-	TGTGCCAGCAGCCTAGGTAGGGTGGGGGACAATGAGCAGTTCTTC	CASSLGRVGDNEQFF
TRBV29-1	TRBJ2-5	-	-	TGCAGCGTTACCGGGGGTCCGCAGGAGACCCAGTACTTC	CSVTGGPQETQYF
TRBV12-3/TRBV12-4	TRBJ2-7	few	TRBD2	TGTGCCAGCAGTTTTCCGGGACTAGCCCTCGAGCAGTACTTC	CASSFPGLALEQYF
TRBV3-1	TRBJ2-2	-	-	TGTGCCAGCAGCCACGCGGTTTTGGCGAACACCGGGGAGCTGTTTTTT	CASSHAVLANTGELFF
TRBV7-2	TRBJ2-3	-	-	TGTGCCAGCAGCTTAAGGGGGGGGACAGCGCCGCAAGATACGCAGTATTTT	CASSLRGGTAPQDTQYF
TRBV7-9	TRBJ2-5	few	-	TGTGCCAGCAGCTTCGGATTTCAAGAGACCCAGTACTTC	CASSFGFQETQYF
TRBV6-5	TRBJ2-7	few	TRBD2	TGTGCCAGCAGTTACCGCAGGGGGCTAGCGGGGGGGCCGTACGAGCAGTACTTC	CASSYRRGLAGGPYEQYF
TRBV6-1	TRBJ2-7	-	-	TGTGCCAGCAGTGAAATTTCCGCGGGTCCCTACGAGCAGTACTTC	CASSEISAGPYEQYF
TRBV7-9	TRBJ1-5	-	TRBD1	TGTGCCAGCAGCCCAACTACAGGGGGCCGAATCAATCAGCCCCAGCATTTT	CASSPTTGGRINQPQHF
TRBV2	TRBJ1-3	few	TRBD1	TGTGCCAGCAGTGGGACAGGGTCTGGAAACACCATATATTTT	CASSGTGSGNTIYF
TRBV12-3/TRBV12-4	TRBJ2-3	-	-	TGTGCCAGCTCACGGGGCCAAACAGATACGCAGTATTTT	CASSRGQTDTQYF
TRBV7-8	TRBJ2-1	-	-	TGTGCCAGCAGCCCGCCTGGATTCGATGAGCAGTTCTTC	CASSPPGFDEQFF
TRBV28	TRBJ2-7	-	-	TGTGCCAGCAGTAACAGGGAAGTATACGAGCAGTACTTC	CASSNREVYEQYF
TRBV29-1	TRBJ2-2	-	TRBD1	TGCAGTGCACCGGGACAGGGGGCCGGGGAGCTGTTTTTT	CSAPGQGAGELFF
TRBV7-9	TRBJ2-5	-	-	TGTGCCAGCAGCGGTGATGGCCTCACAGAGACCCAGTACTTC	CASSGDGLTETQYF
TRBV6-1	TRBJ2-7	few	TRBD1	TGTGCCAGCAGCAATAACAGGGGAGTCCCCACCTACGAGCAGTACTTC	CASSNNRGVPTYEQYF
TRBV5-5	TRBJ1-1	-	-	TGTGCCAGCAGATTAGACATGAACACTGAAGCTTTCTTT	CASRLDMNTEAFF
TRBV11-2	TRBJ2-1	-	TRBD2	TGTGCCAGCAGCTCCGGTTATGGACTAGCCTACAATGAGCAGTTCTTC	CASSSGYGLAYNEQFF
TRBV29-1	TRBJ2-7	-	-	TGCAGCGTTTTCGGAGCCTACGAGCAGTACTTC	CSVFGAYEQYF
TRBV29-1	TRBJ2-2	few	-	TGCAGCGTTGTCGGGGAGACCGGGGAGCTGTTTTTT	CSVVGETGELFF